The 17 T cell receptor beta chains given below trace back to one sample, sequenced in a study of blood T cell repertoires in COVID-19. Repertoires were generated with immunoSEQ multiplex PCR, while TCRdb's copy carries only in-frame clones and drops some. The data show about 210,000 clones, over 70% seen once. What was sequenced was peripheral blood. These TCRs come from a man aged 50-60 years with active or convalescent COVID-19.

This clone was seen only once. The J gene is TRBJ1-2, the V gene TRBV30, with D possibly TRBD1 on 5 matching bases. The V gene lost 2 bases and the J gene lost 1 base, with 8 bases spanning the gap. The CDR3 is 13 residues long. Germline CDR1 reads GTSNPN; CDR2 reads SVGIG (reference sequence). CDR3 sequence: CAWSPGGNYGYTF. CDR3 nucleotides: TGTGCCTGGAGTCCCGGGGGTAACTATGGCTACACCTTC.

The V call is TRBV3-1 (or the pseudogene TRBV3-2), the J call TRBJ1-2, with 8 bases that match TRBD1. CDR3 length: 15 amino acids. Germline assignment: CDR1 LGHDT and CDR2 YNNKEL (reference sequence). The ends lost 4 bases at V and 4 bases at J; junction bases unmatched: 8. Here the CDR3 DNA reads TGTGCCAGCAGCCTCCACGGACAGGGCGCCTATGGCTACACCTTC. Protein product: CASSLHGQGAYGYTF.

The rearrangement joins TRBV5-4 to TRBJ1-1; D is unclear. The CDR3 extends over 14 amino acids. Germline V CDR1 and CDR2: SGHNT, YYREEE (reference sequence). V lost 7 bases, J lost 0 bases, and 13 bases lay in between. CDR3 DNA sequence: TGTGCCAGCGCCGGAGGGCAGATGAACACTGAAGCTTTCTTT. Residues: CASAGGQMNTEAFF.

The J gene is TRBJ1-1, the V gene TRBV10-1; 8 bases are a match to TRBD1. CDR3 length: 15 residues. The V segment lost 0 bases and the J segment 1 base; nucleotides outside the gene matches: 1. Per the germline V gene, CDR1 is WNHNN and CDR2 is SYGVQD (reference sequence). The CDR3 DNA reads TGCGCCAGCAGTGAGTCAGGACAGGGGAACACTGAAGCTTTCTTT. Protein product: CASSESGQGNTEAFF.

The CDR3 DNA sequence: TGCGCCAGCAGCCGAGGGACTAGCGGGGGGGCGCATGAGCAGTTCTTC. Protein product: CASSRGTSGGAHEQFF. The chain carries TRBV4-3 and TRBJ2-1, with 16 bases fitting TRBD2. J lost 8 bases, V lost 4 bases, and 5 bases had no gene match. CDR3 length: 16 amino acids. Looked up from germline, CDR1 is LGHNA and CDR2 is YSLEER.

The genes are TRBV3-1 (or the pseudogene TRBV3-2) and TRBJ2-3; D is ambiguous. CDR1 LGHDT and CDR2 YNNKEL come from the germline V gene (reference sequence). The V and J ends lost 4 bases and 1 base respectively, with 9 bases between them. The CDR3 length is 14 residues. This CDR3 reads CASSRSVGTDTQYF. The CDR3 DNA follows: TGTGCCAGCAGCCGGTCGGTGGGCACAGATACGCAGTATTTT.

V is TRBV4-3 and J is TRBJ1-2; a possible D gene is TRBD1 (6 bases). This CDR3 has 16 residues. CDR1 and CDR2 from the germline V gene are LGHNA and YSLEER. V gave up 1 base and J gave up 1 base, with 13 bases separating them. The chain's CDR3 is CASSQGGGRVNYGYTF. CDR3 bases: TGCGCCAGCAGCCAAGGGGGGGGGCGCGTTAACTATGGCTACACCTTC.

The chain uses TRBV5-4 and TRBJ1-2, with 9 nucleotides matching TRBD1. The CDR3 is 15 amino acids. With 2 bases clipped from V and 2 bases from J, the junction kept 4 bases outside the gene matches. Germline V gene sequence: CDR1 SGHNT, CDR2 YYREEE (reference sequence). The CDR3 protein is CASSFTGTGNYGYTF. Here the CDR3 DNA reads TGTGCCAGCAGCTTTACCGGGACAGGGAACTATGGCTACACCTTC. Looking up the rest from reference TRBV5-4 and TRBJ1-2 gives the full variable domain: ETGVTQSPTHLIKTRGQQVTLRCSSQSGHNTVSWYQQALGQGPQFIFQYYREEENGRGNFPPRFSGLQFPNYSSELNVNALELDDSALYLCASSFTGTGNYGYTFGSGTRLTVV.

The gene calls are TRBV2 and TRBJ1-4; D is unresolved. The germline V and J ends were trimmed by 5 bases and 8 bases, with 18 bases remaining between them. The germline V gene has CDR1 SNHLY and CDR2 FYNNEI. This CDR3 contains 15 residues. The CDR3 nucleotides read TGTGCCAGCAGTCGGACCGGACTCAGCAGGGAAAAACTGTTTTTT. It translates to CASSRTGLSREKLFF.

This clone was seen just once. The V and J genes are TRBV2 and TRBJ2-3; TRBD2 might be the D (6 bases). Germline loops: CDR1 SNHLY, CDR2 FYNNEI. Trimming removed 1 base at V and 5 bases at J, with 13 bases between. This CDR3 comprises 15 residues. The chain's CDR3 is CASSEGTGEGDTQYF. The DNA of the CDR3 is TGTGCCAGCAGTGAAGGGACGGGAGAAGGAGATACGCAGTATTTT.

The CDR3 protein is CASSEASREGTQYF. In DNA, the CDR3 is TGTGCCAGCAGTGAAGCTTCCAGGGAAGGGACCCAGTACTTC. The chain joins TRBV2 to TRBJ2-5, with a tentative D call TRBD1 (5 bases). This CDR3 has 14 amino acids. Germline V gene sequence: CDR1 SNHLY, CDR2 FYNNEI. The V end was cut by 0 bases, the J end by 7 bases, with 12 bases between.

The chain employs TRBV27 and TRBJ2-7, with a tentative D call TRBD1 (6 bases). The germline V gene encodes CDR1 MNHEY and CDR2 SMNVEV (reference sequence). The CDR3 contains 14 residues. Trimming removed 2 bases at V and 2 bases at J, with 10 bases between. Here the CDR3 reads CASSLSQGTYEQYF. The CDR3 nucleotides read TGTGCCAGCAGTTTAAGTCAGGGGACCTACGAGCAGTACTTC.

The gene calls are TRBV6-2 or TRBV6-3 and TRBJ1-5; D might be TRBD1 (6 bases). The germline V gene has CDR1 MNHEY and CDR2 SVGEGT. The CDR3 consists of 15 residues. Trimming removed 5 bases from V and 3 bases from J, with 14 bases in between. CDR3 sequence reads: CASSPTGKANQPQHF. The DNA for the CDR3 is TGTGCCAGCAGTCCCACAGGGAAAGCCAATCAGCCCCAGCATTTT.

The chain employs TRBV9 and TRBJ1-1, with 7 positions matching TRBD1. Germline lookup yields CDR1 SGDLS and CDR2 YYNGEE. The CDR3 sequence is 14 residues long. The J segment lost 3 bases and the V segment lost 0 bases, leaving 2 bases of the junction unmatched. CDR3 residues: CASSVGQGYTEAFF. The CDR3 nucleotides read TGTGCCAGCAGCGTAGGACAGGGTTACACTGAAGCTTTCTTT.

The V and J genes are TRBV12-3 or TRBV12-4 and TRBJ1-2; D may be TRBD1 (5 bases). The ends were cut back, 6 bases at V and 5 bases at J, with 13 bases in the middle. The CDR3 extends over 13 amino acids. The CDR3: CASSFGTVYGYTF. In nucleotides, the CDR3 is TGTGCCAGCAGCTTTGGGACTGTGTATGGCTACACCTTC.

V usage is TRBV19 and J usage is TRBJ2-4; TRBD1 might be the D (6 bases). Trimming took off 5 bases at V and 1 base at J, with 15 bases between the two ends. CDR3 length equals 16 residues. The germline V gene has CDR1 LNHDA and CDR2 SQIVND (reference sequence). The CDR3 spells CASSAYRDKAKNIQYF. The CDR3 region has the DNA TGTGCCAGTAGTGCCTACAGGGATAAGGCCAAAAACATTCAGTACTTC. The full variable domain, in which reference TRBV19 and TRBJ2-4 provide the parts outside the CDR3, is DGGITQSPKYLFRKEGQNVTLSCEQNLNHDAMYWYRQDPGQGLRLIYYSQIVNDFQKGDIAEGYSVSREKKESFPLTVTSAQKNPTAFYLCASSAYRDKAKNIQYFGAGTRLSVL.

CDR3 DNA sequence: TGTGCCAGCGGGCAGGGGGTCTTCTACAATGAGCAGTTCTTC. Translation gives CASGQGVFYNEQFF. The V and J genes are TRBV7-9 and TRBJ2-1; 7 bases map to TRBD1. Germline V CDR1 and CDR2: SEHNR, FQNEAQ (reference sequence). The CDR3 runs to 14 residues. The ends lost 8 bases at V and 3 bases at J; junction bases unmatched: 7.